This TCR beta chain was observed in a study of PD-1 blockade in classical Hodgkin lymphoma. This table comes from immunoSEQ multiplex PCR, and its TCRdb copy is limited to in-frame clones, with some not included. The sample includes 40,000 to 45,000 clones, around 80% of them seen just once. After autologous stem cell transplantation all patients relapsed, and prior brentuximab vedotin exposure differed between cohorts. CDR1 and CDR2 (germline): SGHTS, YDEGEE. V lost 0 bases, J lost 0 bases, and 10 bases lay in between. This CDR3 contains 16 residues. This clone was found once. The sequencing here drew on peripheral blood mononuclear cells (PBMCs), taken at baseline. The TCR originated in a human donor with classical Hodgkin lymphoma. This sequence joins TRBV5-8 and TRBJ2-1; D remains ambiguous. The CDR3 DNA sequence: TGTGCCAGCAGCTTGGTCATGGATAGCTCCTACAATGAGCAGTTCTTC. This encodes CASSLVMDSSYNEQFF.